This TCR beta chain is drawn from a study of ipilimumab plus nivolumab after autologous stem cell transplantation. Study observations and caveats: Authors suggest TCR repertoire, Treg phenotype and gut microbiota support further study.

Assay: immunoSEQ multiplex PCR; the TCRdb copy retains only in-frame clones and omits some. The profile shows some 87,000 clones, about 83% of them singletons. Concerning this clone itself: Antigen specificity is unknown.

The CDR3 is 15 residues long. Germline loops: CDR1 MGHDK, CDR2 SYGVNS. The germline V and J ends were trimmed by 7 bases and 0 bases, with 15 bases remaining between them. The specimen comprised PBMCs, sampled in a trial of ipilimumab plus nivolumab as post-transplant consolidation. The sequence was obtained from a male donor with diffuse large B-cell lymphoma. The V gene is TRBV25-1, the J gene TRBJ1-1, with D unclear. CDR3 bases: TGTGCCAGCAAACTCCTTCCAGACATGAACACTGAAGCTTTCTTT. As protein: CASKLLPDMNTEAFF.